A selection of T cell receptor beta chains follows, all from one sample in a study of blood T cell repertoires in COVID-19. This table comes from immunoSEQ multiplex PCR, and its TCRdb copy is limited to in-frame clones, with some not included. The sample carries about 370,000 clones, 80% to 90% recorded once. Material: PBMCs or T cells enriched from blood (not recorded which). These receptors originate from a man between 18 and 35 years old who had recovered from COVID-19. Both conserved end residues are part of each CDR3. A D gene is named only where the DNA matches it firmly. Some rows mark clone size as missing; the rest say once, few, many or name a class of expanded clone.

d_gene	abundance	v_gene	len	j_gene	CDR3nt	CDR3aa
NA	NA	TRBV19	14	TRBJ1-1	TGTGCCAGTACCCACGGACAAACTAACACTGAAGCTTTCTTT	CASTHGQTNTEAFF
TRBD1	NA	TRBV6-1	16	TRBJ1-2	TGTGCCAGCAGTGAACTAATTACCGGGACAGGGGGAGGCTACACCTTC	CASSELITGTGGGYTF
TRBD2	NA	TRBV5-1	16	TRBJ2-7	TGCGCCAGCAGCTGGACCCTTAGCGGGGGGGCTTACGAGCAGTACTTC	CASSWTLSGGAYEQYF
TRBD1	once	TRBV5-1	15	TRBJ2-7	TGCGCCAGCAGCTTTGTGTACAGGGGACGCTACGAGCAGTACTTC	CASSFVYRGRYEQYF
NA	NA	TRBV19	13	TRBJ2-5	TGTGCCAGTAGTTATGCGGGATCGGAGACCCAGTACTTC	CASSYAGSETQYF
TRBD2	NA	TRBV27	16	TRBJ2-3	TGTGCCAGCAGTTTGCGGACTAGCGGTAACGTAGATACGCAGTATTTT	CASSLRTSGNVDTQYF
NA	NA	TRBV3-1/TRBV3-2	13	TRBJ1-4	TGTGCCAGCAGCCAAGAGGTGGGCAGTCGACTGTTTTTT	CASSQEVGSRLFF
NA	NA	TRBV7-3	17	TRBJ2-1	TGTGCCAGCAGCTTAGGAGTGGCGGGGGCCAGCCTATATGAGCAGTTCTTC	CASSLGVAGASLYEQFF
TRBD1	NA	TRBV28	14	TRBJ1-2	TGTGCCAGCAGTCTCTCGACAGGGGCTTATGGCTACACCTTC	CASSLSTGAYGYTF
TRBD1	NA	TRBV5-1	15	TRBJ1-4	TGCGCCAGCAGCCGAATGACAGGGGGGGATGAAAAACTGTTTTTT	CASSRMTGGDEKLFF
NA	NA	TRBV21-1	16	TRBJ1-5	TGTGCCAGCAGCGTGGGGGGGGTTCAAGGTTGTCAGCCCCAGCATTTT	CASSVGGVQGCQPQHF
NA	NA	TRBV10-3	13	TRBJ1-1	TGTGCCATCAGTGACAGGGGTGTACCTGAAGCTTTCTTT	CAISDRGVPEAFF
NA	once	TRBV4-1	16	TRBJ2-7	TGCGCCAGCAGCCAAGAAACAACAGTGCACTCCTACGAGCAGTACTTC	CASSQETTVHSYEQYF
NA	NA	TRBV30	13	TRBJ2-1	TGTGCCTGGAGTATCCTAGCTCTCAATGAGCAGTTCTTC	CAWSILALNEQFF
NA	few	TRBV5-1	18	TRBJ2-1	TGCGCCAGCAGTCCAGGACTGAGATTAATCTCCTGGTACAATGAGCAGTTCTTC	CASSPGLRLISWYNEQFF
NA	NA	TRBV2	15	TRBJ1-2	TGTGCCAGCAGTGAGAGAAGCGGGAGAGAGGGTGGCTACACCTTC	CASSERSGREGGYTF
TRBD2	once	TRBV19	16	TRBJ2-1	TGTGCCAGTAGTACCCTTAGCGGGAGTAAGAACAATGAGCAGTTCTTC	CASSTLSGSKNNEQFF
TRBD1	once	TRBV28	15	TRBJ1-5	TGTGCCAGCAGTTTTAACAGGGGAGTCAATCAGCCCCAGCATTTT	CASSFNRGVNQPQHF
NA	NA	TRBV11-2	15	TRBJ2-3	TGTGCCAGCAGCTTAGAGTACTCTAGCACAGATACGCAGTATTTT	CASSLEYSSTDTQYF
NA	once	TRBV28	15	TRBJ1-1	TGTGCCAGCAGTTTGCCCCCTACAGCGAACACTGAAGCTTTCTTT	CASSLPPTANTEAFF
TRBD1	NA	TRBV10-3	14	TRBJ1-1	TGTGCCATCAGTGAGAGACAGGGTCAGAGTGAAGCTTTCTTT	CAISERQGQSEAFF
TRBD2	NA	TRBV3-1/TRBV3-2	16	TRBJ2-2	TGTGCCAGCAGCCAAGTTGCGGGGGGGCTTTCCGGGGAGCTGTTTTTT	CASSQVAGGLSGELFF
TRBD1	NA	TRBV6-5	14	TRBJ2-7	TGTGCCAGCTTCCGGGACAGGGGGCAGGACGAGCAGTACTTC	CASFRDRGQDEQYF
TRBD2	NA	TRBV27	16	TRBJ2-7	TGTGCCAGCAGTTTTCTAGCGGGAGAGGGAACCTACGAGCAGTACTTC	CASSFLAGEGTYEQYF
NA	NA	TRBV7-2	12	TRBJ1-2	TGTGCCAGCAGCTTGACAAACTATGGCTACACCTTC	CASSLTNYGYTF
NA	few	TRBV12-3/TRBV12-4	13	TRBJ1-2	TGTGCCAGCAGTCCCTGGGGGGGCTATGGCTACACCTTC	CASSPWGGYGYTF
NA	NA	TRBV10-3	13	TRBJ1-2	TGTGCCATCAGTAACACAGGGAACTATGGCTACACCTTC	CAISNTGNYGYTF
NA	NA	TRBV11-2	15	TRBJ2-5	TGTGCCAGCAGCTTAGATTGGCTAGCCCGAGAGACCCAGTACTTC	CASSLDWLARETQYF
NA	NA	TRBV28	16	TRBJ2-5	TGTGCCAGCAGTCTACTAGACTCAATAGGTGAAGAGACCCAGTACTTC	CASSLLDSIGEETQYF
NA	NA	TRBV9	17	TRBJ1-3	TGTGCCAGCAGCGTGTTAGGGGGAAAGAGCTCTGGAAACACCATATATTTT	CASSVLGGKSSGNTIYF
NA	NA	TRBV7-8	13	TRBJ2-7	TGTGCCAGCAGCCAAGCTCAGGTTTACGAGCAGTACTTC	CASSQAQVYEQYF
TRBD1	NA	TRBV27	15	TRBJ1-5	TGTGCCAGCAGTTTGACAGGGGGAGGCAATCAGCCCCAGCATTTT	CASSLTGGGNQPQHF
TRBD2	NA	TRBV27	16	TRBJ2-1	TGTGCCAGCAGTTCTCGGTCTAGCGGGGCTTACAATGAGCAGTTCTTC	CASSSRSSGAYNEQFF
NA	NA	TRBV6-5	12	TRBJ2-5	TGTGCCAGCAGGGGAGGCGGAGAGACCCAGTACTTC	CASRGGGETQYF
NA	NA	TRBV15	20	TRBJ2-4	TGTGCCACCAGCAGAGATTCGATATTTTTGGCGGCGCTAGCCAAAAACATTCAGTACTTC	CATSRDSIFLAALAKNIQYF
TRBD1	NA	TRBV10-2	17	TRBJ1-5	TGCGCCAGCAGTGGAGCACGGACAGGGGGCTCGGAGCAGCCCCAGCATTTT	CASSGARTGGSEQPQHF
TRBD1	NA	TRBV5-1	16	TRBJ2-7	TGCGCCAGCAGCTCGAAACCCGGGACAGGAGGATACGAGCAGTACTTC	CASSSKPGTGGYEQYF